What follows is one T cell receptor beta chain and its context. Profiling relied on immunoSEQ multiplex PCR, and the TCRdb table lists in-frame clones only, not all of them. The data show 450,000 to 600,000 clones, about four fifths seen once. The data are from a study of shared clonotypes between healthy human individuals. About the study: The donors, a couple of women and three men, were aged 18 to 49.

The material sequenced was PBMCs. The TCR originated in a woman in her 40s in good health. Some clones in this sample may be carry-over from other donors' samples.

CDR3 protein: CASSLEPSSARGRTKNIQYF. The CDR3 bases are TGTGCCAGCAGCTTAGAACCCTCGTCCGCTAGGGGGCGAACCAAAAACATTCAGTACTTC. V and J are TRBV11-2 and TRBJ2-4; 7 bases agree with TRBD1. The CDR3 is 20 residues long. V lost 0 bases and J lost 2; bases outside the gene matches: 16. Germline CDR1 SGHAT, CDR2 FQNNGV.